The 7 T cell receptor beta chains given below trace back to one sample, sequenced in a study of blood T cell repertoires in COVID-19. Assay: immunoSEQ multiplex PCR; the TCRdb copy retains only in-frame clones and omits some. Of about 180,000 clones listed, roughly 89% are singletons. Sequenced sample: peripheral blood. Every receptor here comes from a woman in her forties or fifties with acute or convalescent COVID-19.

The V call is TRBV3-1 (or the pseudogene TRBV3-2), the J call TRBJ2-7, with 13 bases aligning to TRBD2. CDR1 LGHDT and CDR2 YNNKEL come from the germline V gene (reference sequence). V trimming: 0 bases; J trimming: 6 bases; junction bases outside the gene matches: 5. The CDR3 covers 16 residues. The CDR3 region has the DNA TGTGCCAGCAGCCAAGATAGGACTAGCGGGAGACGCGAGCAGTACTTC. It specifies CASSQDRTSGRREQYF.

The chain links TRBV6-5 to TRBJ2-7, with D perhaps TRBD1 (5 bases). Trimming removed 4 bases from V and 4 bases from J, with 14 bases in between. Looked up from germline, CDR1 is MNHEY and CDR2 is SVGAGI. The CDR3 is made up of 14 amino acids. The CDR3 nucleotides read TGTGCCAGCAGTTTTGACAGAAAAACTTACGAGCAGTACTTC. Translated, it gives CASSFDRKTYEQYF.

The V call is TRBV7-9, the J call TRBJ2-3; possibly TRBD2 for D (5 bases). This CDR3 region has 14 residues. The V gene lost 3 bases and the J gene lost 4 bases, with 11 bases spanning the gap. From germline, CDR1 is SEHNR and CDR2 FQNEAQ (reference sequence). The CDR3 loop is CASSFLRVADTQYF. The DNA of the CDR3 is TGTGCCAGCAGCTTTTTGCGGGTGGCAGATACGCAGTATTTT. Looking up the rest from reference TRBV7-9 and TRBJ2-3 gives the full variable domain: DTGVSQNPRHKITKRGQNVTFRCDPISEHNRLYWYRQTLGQGPEFLTYFQNEAQLEKSRLLSDRFSAERPKGSFSTLEIQRTEQGDSAMYLCASSFLRVADTQYFGPGTRLTVL.

The chain recombines TRBV6-4 with TRBJ2-3; D may be TRBD1 (5 bases). The V end was cut by 3 bases, the J end by 4 bases, with 23 bases between. Germline V CDR1 and CDR2: MRHNA, SNTAGT. The CDR3 consists of 18 residues. The CDR3 is CASSERRFIRVQSDTQYF. The CDR3 DNA sequence: TGTGCCAGCAGTGAGAGGCGGTTCATCAGGGTTCAATCAGATACGCAGTATTTT.

The rearrangement joins TRBV2 to TRBJ2-7; perhaps TRBD2 as D (5 bases). Germline V CDR1 and CDR2: SNHLY, FYNNEI. The CDR3 is made up of 15 amino acids. V lost 3 bases and J lost 2, with 14 bases in between. CDR3 sequence (DNA): TGTGCCAGCAGTGACGGCCGCGGAGGACCCTACGAGCAGTACTTC. Encoded protein: CASSDGRGGPYEQYF. The entire variable domain, with the rest obtained from reference TRBV2 and TRBJ2-7, is as follows: EPEVTQTPSHQVTQMGQEVILRCVPISNHLYFYWYRQILGQKVEFLVSFYNNEISEKSEIFDDQFSVERPDGSNFTLKIRSTKLEDSAMYFCASSDGRGGPYEQYFGPGTRLTVT.

This sequence joins TRBV6-5 and TRBJ1-4; tentative D call: TRBD1 (5 bases). The germline gives CDR1 MNHEY, CDR2 SVGAGI. This CDR3 is 15 amino acids long. The V and J ends lost 2 bases and 6 bases respectively, with 13 bases between them. The CDR3 DNA is TGTGCCAGCAGTTACGTAGGTGGGGGGGATGAAAAACTGTTTTTT. Translated, it gives CASSYVGGGDEKLFF.

The chain uses TRBV19 and TRBJ1-1, with 8 bases identical to TRBD1. J gave up 5 bases and V 6 bases, and 5 bases lay outside the gene matches. CDR1 is LNHDA and CDR2 is SQIVND in the germline V gene (reference sequence). There are 13 residues in the CDR3. The CDR3 DNA reads as TGTGCCAGTAGGGACAGGGACATTACTGAAGCTTTCTTT. It translates to CASRDRDITEAFF.